This TCR beta chain was recorded in a study of T cells in Graves' hyperthyroidism and ophthalmopathy. Study observations and caveats: Ophthalmopathy was identified by the model a median approximately 6.9 months ahead of onset.

From RNA transcripts, TCR beta CDR3 regions were amplified. An initial round of RT-PCR targeting the TCR CDR3 relied on the HTBI primer set. TCRdb reprocessed the multiplex PCR reads with MiXCR, giving one entry per CDR3 protein. The profile shows hundreds of thousands of distinct CDR3 sequences, 15% to 17% of them singletons. Patients between 18 and 65 years old had hyperthyroidism, newly diagnosed and lasting under 2 months. Note on this clonotype: No antigen is known for it.

V lost 0 bases and J 2 bases, leaving 10 bases between the germline ends. The CDR3 has 15 amino acids. The germline V gene encodes CDR1 LNHDA and CDR2 SQIVND (reference sequence). Sample: blood. This sequence originates from a young woman with Graves' hyperthyroidism. This rearrangement joins TRBV19 to TRBJ1-1; D unresolved. CDR3 in amino acids: CASSIDLRTNTEAFF. CDR3 coding DNA: TGTGCCAGTAGTATAGATCTCCGGACTAACACTGAAGCTTTCTTT. The entire variable domain, with the rest obtained from reference TRBV19 and TRBJ1-1, is as follows: DGGITQSPKYLFRKEGQNVTLSCEQNLNHDAMYWYRQDPGQGLRLIYYSQIVNDFQKGDIAEGYSVSREKKESFPLTVTSAQKNPTAFYLCASSIDLRTNTEAFFGQGTRLTVV.